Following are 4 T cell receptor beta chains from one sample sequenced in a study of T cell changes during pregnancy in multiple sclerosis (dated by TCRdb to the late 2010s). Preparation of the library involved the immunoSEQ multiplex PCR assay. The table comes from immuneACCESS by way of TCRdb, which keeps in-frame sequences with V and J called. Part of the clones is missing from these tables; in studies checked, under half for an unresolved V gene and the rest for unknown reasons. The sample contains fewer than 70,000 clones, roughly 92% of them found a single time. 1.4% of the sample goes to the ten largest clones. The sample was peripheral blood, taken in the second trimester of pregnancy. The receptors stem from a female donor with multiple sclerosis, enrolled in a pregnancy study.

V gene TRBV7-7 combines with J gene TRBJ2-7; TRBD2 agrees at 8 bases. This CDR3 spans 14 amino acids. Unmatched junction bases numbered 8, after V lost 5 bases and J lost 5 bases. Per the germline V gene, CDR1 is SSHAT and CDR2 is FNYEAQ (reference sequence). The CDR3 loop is CASSPGLEFHEQYF. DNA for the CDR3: TGTGCCAGCAGCCCGGGACTAGAATTCCACGAGCAGTACTTC.

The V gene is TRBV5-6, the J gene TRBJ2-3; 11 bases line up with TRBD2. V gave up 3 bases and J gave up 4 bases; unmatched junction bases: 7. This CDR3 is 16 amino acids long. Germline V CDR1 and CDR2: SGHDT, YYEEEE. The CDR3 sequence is CASSSTLAGVSDTQYF. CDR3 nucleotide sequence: TGTGCCAGCAGCTCTACACTAGCGGGAGTATCAGATACGCAGTATTTT.

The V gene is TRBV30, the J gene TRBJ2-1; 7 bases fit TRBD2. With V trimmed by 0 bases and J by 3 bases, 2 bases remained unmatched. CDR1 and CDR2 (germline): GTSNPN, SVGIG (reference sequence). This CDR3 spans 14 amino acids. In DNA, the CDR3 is TGTGCCTGGAGTGTGAGCGGGATCTACAATGAGCAGTTCTTC. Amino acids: CAWSVSGIYNEQFF.

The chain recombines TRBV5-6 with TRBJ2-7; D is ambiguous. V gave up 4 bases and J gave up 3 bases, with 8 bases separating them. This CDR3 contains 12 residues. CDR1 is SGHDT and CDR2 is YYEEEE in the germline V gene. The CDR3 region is CASSVTFYEQYF. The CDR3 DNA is TGTGCCAGCAGCGTCACTTTCTACGAGCAGTACTTC.